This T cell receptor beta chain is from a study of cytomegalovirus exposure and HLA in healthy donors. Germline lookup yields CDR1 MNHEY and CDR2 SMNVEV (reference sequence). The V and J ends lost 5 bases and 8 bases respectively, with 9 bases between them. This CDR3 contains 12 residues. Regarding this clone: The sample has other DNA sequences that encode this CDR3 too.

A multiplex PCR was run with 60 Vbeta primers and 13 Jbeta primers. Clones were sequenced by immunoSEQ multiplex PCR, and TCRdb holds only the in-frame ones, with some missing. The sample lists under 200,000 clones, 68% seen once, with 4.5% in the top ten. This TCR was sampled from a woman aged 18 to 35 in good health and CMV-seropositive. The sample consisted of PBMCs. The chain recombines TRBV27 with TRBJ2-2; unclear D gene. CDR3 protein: CASSLLSGELFF. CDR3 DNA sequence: TGTGCCAGCAGTCTTCTATCGGGGGAGCTGTTTTTT.